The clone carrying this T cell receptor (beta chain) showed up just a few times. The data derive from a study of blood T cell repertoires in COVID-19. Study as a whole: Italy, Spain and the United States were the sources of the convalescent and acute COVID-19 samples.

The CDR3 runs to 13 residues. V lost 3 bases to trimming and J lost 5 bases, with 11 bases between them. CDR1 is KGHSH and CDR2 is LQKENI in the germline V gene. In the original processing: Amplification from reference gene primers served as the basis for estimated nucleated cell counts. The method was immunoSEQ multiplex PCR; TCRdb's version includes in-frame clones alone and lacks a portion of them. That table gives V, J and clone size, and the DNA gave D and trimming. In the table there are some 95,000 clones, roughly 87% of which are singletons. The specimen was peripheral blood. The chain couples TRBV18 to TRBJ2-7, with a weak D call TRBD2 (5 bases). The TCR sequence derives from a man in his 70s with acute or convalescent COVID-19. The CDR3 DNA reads TGTGCCAGCTCACCCGGTACCGGGAACGAGCAGTACTTC. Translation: CASSPGTGNEQYF.